The count of the clone carrying this T cell receptor beta chain is one. The data were produced by immunoSEQ multiplex PCR, yet TCRdb's version contains in-frame clones alone and is incomplete. Seen here are about 210,000 clones, about 84% observed once, and the top ten hold about 4%. This record comes from a study of blood T cell repertoires in COVID-19. Adults between about 18 and 95 years of age took part from about 24 US areas. The CDR3 is made up of 15 amino acids. The V and J ends lost 2 bases and 3 bases respectively, with 11 bases between them. CDR1 is MDHEN, CDR2 SYDVKM, per germline. The chain has TRBV28 and TRBJ1-5; tentative D call: TRBD1 (5 bases). The sample was PBMCs or T cells enriched from blood (not recorded which). The origin of this receptor is a man in his thirties or forties with acute COVID-19. CDR3 sequence: CASSLAGRNNQPQHF. The CDR3 DNA reads TGTGCCAGCAGTTTAGCGGGACGGAACAATCAGCCCCAGCATTTT.